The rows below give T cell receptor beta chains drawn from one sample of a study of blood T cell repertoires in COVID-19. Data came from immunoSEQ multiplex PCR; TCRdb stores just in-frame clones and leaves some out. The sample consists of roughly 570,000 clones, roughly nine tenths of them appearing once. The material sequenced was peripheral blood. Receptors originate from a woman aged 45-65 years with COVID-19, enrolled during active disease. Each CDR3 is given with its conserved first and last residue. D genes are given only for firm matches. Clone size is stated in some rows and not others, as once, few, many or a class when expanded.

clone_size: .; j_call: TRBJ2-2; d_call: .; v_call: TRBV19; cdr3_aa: CASRRYTGELFF; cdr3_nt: TGTGCCAGTAGGCGTTACACCGGGGAGCTGTTTTTT
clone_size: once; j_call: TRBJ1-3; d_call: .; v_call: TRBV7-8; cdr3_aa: CASSLVGQGRNTIYF; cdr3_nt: TGTGCCAGCAGCTTAGTCGGGCAGGGAAGAAACACCATATATTTT
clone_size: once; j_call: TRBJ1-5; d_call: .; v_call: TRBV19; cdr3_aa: CASSMRTLNQPQHF; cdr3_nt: TGTGCCAGTAGTATGCGCACCTTAAATCAGCCCCAGCATTTT
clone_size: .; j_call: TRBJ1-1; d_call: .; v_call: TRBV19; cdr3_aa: CASSIIFRTEQNTEAFF; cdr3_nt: TGTGCCAGTAGTATAATTTTCCGGACAGAACAGAACACTGAAGCTTTCTTT
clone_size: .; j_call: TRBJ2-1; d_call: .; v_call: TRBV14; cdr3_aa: CASSRSGFMGQFF; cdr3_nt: TGTGCCAGCAGCCGTTCGGGGTTTATGGGGCAGTTCTTC
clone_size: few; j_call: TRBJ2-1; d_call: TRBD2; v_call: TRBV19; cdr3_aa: CASSIAAGDYNEQFF; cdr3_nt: TGTGCCAGTAGTATAGCGGCGGGGGACTACAATGAGCAGTTCTTC
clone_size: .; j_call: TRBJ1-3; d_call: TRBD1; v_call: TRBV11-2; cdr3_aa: CASSATGQAGNTIYF; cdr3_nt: TGTGCCAGCAGCGCGACGGGACAGGCCGGAAACACCATATATTTT
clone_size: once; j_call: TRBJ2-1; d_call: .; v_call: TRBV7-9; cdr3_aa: CASSLPNNEQFF; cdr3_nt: TGTGCCAGCAGCTTACCTAACAATGAGCAGTTCTTC
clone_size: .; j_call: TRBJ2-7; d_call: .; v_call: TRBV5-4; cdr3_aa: CASSSVRGGSSYEQYF; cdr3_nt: TGTGCCAGCAGCTCAGTTAGAGGGGGTAGCTCCTACGAGCAGTACTTC
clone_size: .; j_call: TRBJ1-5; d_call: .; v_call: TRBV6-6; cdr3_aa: CASSYEVWQPQHF; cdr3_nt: TGTGCCAGCAGTTACGAGGTTTGGCAGCCCCAGCATTTT
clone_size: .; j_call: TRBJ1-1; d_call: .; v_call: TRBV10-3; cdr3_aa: CAIRDSREAFF; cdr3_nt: TGTGCCATCAGGGACAGTCGGGAAGCTTTCTTT
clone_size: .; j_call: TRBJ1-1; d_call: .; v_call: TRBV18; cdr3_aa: CASPWQGMNTEAFF; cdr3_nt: TGTGCCAGCCCATGGCAGGGGATGAACACTGAAGCTTTCTTT
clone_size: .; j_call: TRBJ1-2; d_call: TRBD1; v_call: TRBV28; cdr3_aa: CASGHPGQALYGYTF; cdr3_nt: TGTGCCAGCGGCCACCCGGGACAGGCCCTCTATGGCTACACCTTC
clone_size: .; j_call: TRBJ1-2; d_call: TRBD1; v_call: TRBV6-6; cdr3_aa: CASSQDGQGGYTF; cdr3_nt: TGTGCCAGCAGCCAAGACGGACAGGGCGGCTACACCTTC
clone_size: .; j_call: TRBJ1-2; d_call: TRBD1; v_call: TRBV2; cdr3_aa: CASSILTGGDVYGYTF; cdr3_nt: TGTGCCAGCAGTATATTAACAGGGGGCGATGTCTATGGCTACACCTTC
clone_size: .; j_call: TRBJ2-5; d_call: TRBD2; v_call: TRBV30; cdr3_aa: CASFSGSGETQYF; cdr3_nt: TGTGCCTCATTTAGCGGGAGTGGAGAGACCCAGTACTTC
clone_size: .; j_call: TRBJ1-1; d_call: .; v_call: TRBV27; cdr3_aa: CASSLRFGLGTEAFF; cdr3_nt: TGTGCCAGCAGTTTGAGGTTCGGTCTGGGTACTGAAGCTTTCTTT
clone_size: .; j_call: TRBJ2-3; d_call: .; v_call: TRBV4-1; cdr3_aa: CASSPRGVPADTQYF; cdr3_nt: TGCGCCAGCAGCCCTAGAGGAGTTCCAGCAGATACGCAGTATTTT
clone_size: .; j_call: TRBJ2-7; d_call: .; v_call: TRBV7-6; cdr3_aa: CASSLTRSRGSYEQYF; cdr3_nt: TGTGCCAGCAGCTTAACGCGGAGCAGGGGTTCCTACGAGCAGTACTTC
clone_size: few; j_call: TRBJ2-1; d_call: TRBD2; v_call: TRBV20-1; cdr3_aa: CSASKAGGEQFF; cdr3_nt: TGCAGTGCTAGTAAAGCGGGGGGTGAGCAGTTCTTC
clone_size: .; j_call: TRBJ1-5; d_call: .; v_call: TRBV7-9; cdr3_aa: CASSLGQGHPSPNQPQHF; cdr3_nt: TGTGCCAGCAGCTTAGGGCAGGGCCACCCAAGTCCCAATCAGCCCCAGCATTTT
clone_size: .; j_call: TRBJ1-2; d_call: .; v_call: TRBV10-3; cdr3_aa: CAISSLERSNYGYTF; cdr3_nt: TGTGCCATCTCTTCCCTCGAGCGGAGTAACTATGGCTACACCTTC
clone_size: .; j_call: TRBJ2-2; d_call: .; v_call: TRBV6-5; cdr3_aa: CASSYSGPGAGELFF; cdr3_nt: TGTGCCAGCAGTTACAGTGGCCCCGGGGCCGGGGAGCTGTTTTTT
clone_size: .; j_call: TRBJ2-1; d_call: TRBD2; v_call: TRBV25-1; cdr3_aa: CASSARLAGDNEQFF; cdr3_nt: TGTGCCAGCAGTGCCCGACTAGCGGGGGACAATGAGCAGTTCTTC
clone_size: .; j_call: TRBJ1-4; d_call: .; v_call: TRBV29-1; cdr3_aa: CSVERQGSEKLFF; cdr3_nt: TGCAGCGTTGAAAGGCAGGGGAGTGAAAAACTGTTTTTT
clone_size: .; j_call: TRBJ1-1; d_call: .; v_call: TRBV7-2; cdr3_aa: CASSLSARGSGWNTEAFF; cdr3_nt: TGTGCCAGCAGCTTATCCGCGAGGGGGAGCGGATGGAACACTGAAGCTTTCTTT
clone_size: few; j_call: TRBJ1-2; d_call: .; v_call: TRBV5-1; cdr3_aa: CASSPLSKDSGVGYGYTF; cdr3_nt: TGCGCCAGCAGCCCCCTGAGCAAGGACAGTGGGGTAGGCTATGGCTACACCTTC
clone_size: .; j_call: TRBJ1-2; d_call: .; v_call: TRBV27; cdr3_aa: CASISGDGYTF; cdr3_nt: TGTGCCAGCATAAGCGGCGATGGCTACACCTTC
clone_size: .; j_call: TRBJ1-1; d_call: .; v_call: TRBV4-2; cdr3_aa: CASSQESLQYTEAFF; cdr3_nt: TGTGCCAGCAGCCAAGAAAGTTTGCAGTACACTGAAGCTTTCTTT
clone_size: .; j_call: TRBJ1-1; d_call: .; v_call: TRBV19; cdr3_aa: CASSMGPGTEAFF; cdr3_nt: TGTGCCAGTAGTATGGGCCCAGGCACTGAAGCTTTCTTT
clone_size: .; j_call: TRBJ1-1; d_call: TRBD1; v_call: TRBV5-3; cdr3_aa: CARSPGTGRGVNTEAFF; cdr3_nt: TGTGCCAGAAGCCCGGGGACAGGGCGAGGAGTGAACACTGAAGCTTTCTTT
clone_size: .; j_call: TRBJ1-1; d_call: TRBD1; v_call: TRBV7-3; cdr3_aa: CASSLRDRASEAFF; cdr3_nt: TGTGCCAGCAGCTTACGGGACAGGGCCTCTGAAGCTTTCTTT
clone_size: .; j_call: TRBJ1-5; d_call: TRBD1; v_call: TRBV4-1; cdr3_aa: CASSPNKGAGNQPQHF; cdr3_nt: TGCGCCAGCAGCCCGAACAAGGGGGCCGGCAATCAGCCCCAGCATTTT
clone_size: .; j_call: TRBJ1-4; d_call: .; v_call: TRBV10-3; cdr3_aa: CAISERVDEKLFF; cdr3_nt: TGTGCCATCAGTGAGCGGGTTGATGAAAAACTGTTTTTT
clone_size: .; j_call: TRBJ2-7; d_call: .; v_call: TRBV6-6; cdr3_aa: CASSLLEGTNEQYF; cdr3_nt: TGTGCCAGCAGCCTACTTGAGGGTACCAACGAGCAGTACTTC
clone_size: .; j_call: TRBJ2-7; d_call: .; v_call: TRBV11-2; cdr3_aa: CASSFFKGYEQYF; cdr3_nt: TGTGCCAGCAGCTTTTTTAAGGGGTACGAGCAGTACTTC
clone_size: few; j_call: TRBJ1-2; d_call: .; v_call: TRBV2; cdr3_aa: CASSEGTDDGYTF; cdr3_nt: TGTGCCAGCAGTGAAGGGACAGACGATGGCTACACCTTC
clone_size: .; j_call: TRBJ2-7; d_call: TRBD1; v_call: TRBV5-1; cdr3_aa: CASSPGTGRYEQYF; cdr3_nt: TGCGCCAGCAGCCCAGGGACAGGCCGCTACGAGCAGTACTTC
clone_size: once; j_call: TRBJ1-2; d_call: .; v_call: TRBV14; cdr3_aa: CASSQEGVYYGYTF; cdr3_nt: TGTGCCAGCAGCCAAGAAGGGGTCTACTATGGCTACACCTTC
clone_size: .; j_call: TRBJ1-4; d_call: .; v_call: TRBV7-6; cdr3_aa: CASSLNPGTTQPTNEKLFF; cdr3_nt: TGTGCCAGCAGTCTAAACCCAGGGACAACCCAACCGACTAATGAAAAACTGTTTTTT
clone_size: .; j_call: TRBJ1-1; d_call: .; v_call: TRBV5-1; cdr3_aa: CASSLVGGYDTEAFF; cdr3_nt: TGCGCCAGCAGCTTAGTAGGGGGATATGATACTGAAGCTTTCTTT
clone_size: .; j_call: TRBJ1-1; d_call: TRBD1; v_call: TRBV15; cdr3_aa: CATSTGQVAQNTEAFF; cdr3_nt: TGTGCCACCAGCACTGGACAGGTAGCCCAGAACACTGAAGCTTTCTTT
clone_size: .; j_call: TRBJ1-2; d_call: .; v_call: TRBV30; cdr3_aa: CAWSGGGSYGYTF; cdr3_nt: TGTGCCTGGAGTGGTGGAGGGTCATACGGCTACACCTTC
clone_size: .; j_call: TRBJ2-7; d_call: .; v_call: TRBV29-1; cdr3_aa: CSVEVGQSDSDSYEQYF; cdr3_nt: TGCAGCGTTGAAGTTGGGCAGTCCGACTCAGACAGCTACGAGCAGTACTTC
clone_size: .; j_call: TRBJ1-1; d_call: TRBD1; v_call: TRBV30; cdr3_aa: CAWSGQGTLTRGAEAFF; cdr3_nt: TGTGCCTGGAGTGGACAGGGGACTTTAACTAGAGGGGCTGAAGCTTTCTTT
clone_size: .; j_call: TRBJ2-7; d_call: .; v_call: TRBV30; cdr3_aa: CAWSVGYGGVDEQYF; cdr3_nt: TGTGCCTGGAGTGTAGGGTACGGGGGTGTGGACGAGCAGTACTTC
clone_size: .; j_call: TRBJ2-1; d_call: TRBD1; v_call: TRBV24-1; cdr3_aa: CATVGQGLGEQFF; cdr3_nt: TGTGCCACCGTCGGACAGGGGCTTGGGGAGCAGTTCTTC
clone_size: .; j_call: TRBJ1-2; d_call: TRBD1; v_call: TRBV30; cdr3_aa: CAWSVGTGGYYGYTF; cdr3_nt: TGTGCCTGGAGTGTCGGGACAGGGGGCTACTATGGCTACACCTTC
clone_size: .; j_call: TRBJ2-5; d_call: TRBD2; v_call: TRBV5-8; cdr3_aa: CASSFFGGKQETQYF; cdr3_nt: TGTGCCAGCAGCTTTTTCGGGGGGAAGCAAGAGACCCAGTACTTC
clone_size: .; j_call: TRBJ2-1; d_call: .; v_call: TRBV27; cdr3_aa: CASSLTGPLGDEQFF; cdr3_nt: TGTGCCAGCAGTTTGACAGGTCCCTTGGGGGATGAGCAGTTCTTC